The 29 T cell receptor beta chains listed next were all sequenced from one sample in a study of T cells after yellow fever vaccination (dated by TCRdb to about 2019). Library preparation was by 5' RACE. Sequencing was carried out with an Illumina HiSeq 2500. TCRdb applied fastp at Q25 and MiXCR to the public reads, then kept only in-frame beta chains. Here each entry gathers all rows of one CDR3 protein and keeps the most common genes and DNA. The sample table contains a few hundred thousand distinct CDR3 sequences; only one count was recorded for less than 8.5% of them. Of the sample, 0.85% falls within the top ten clones. The sample's treatment or condition, from its label and the paper: live attenuated yellow fever vaccine strain. The source material was CD4+ T cells sorted from PBMCs, sampled 15 days after the yellow fever booster vaccination. The source is a man aged 30 to 39 who received the YFV17D yellow fever vaccine.

This clonotype was picked up many times. CDR3 region: CASSFGTGGSEQYF. The CDR3 nucleotides are TGTGCCAGCAGCTTCGGGACAGGGGGCAGCGAGCAGTACTTC. The chain links TRBV5-8 to TRBJ2-7; TRBD1 matches at 12 bases. Germline CDR1 SGHTS, CDR2 YDEGEE. The CDR3 is 14 residues long. With 2 bases clipped from V and 6 bases from J, the junction kept 3 bases outside the gene matches.

Only a few counts were recorded for this clonotype. The DNA for the CDR3 is TGTGCCAGCAATCGGGACAATTTGGGGTCACCCCTCCACTTT. It translates to CASNRDNLGSPLHF. This sequence joins TRBV7-2 and TRBJ1-6, with D tentatively TRBD1 (6 bases). Trimming cost V 7 bases and J 10 bases, with 17 bases left between them. Germline V gene data show CDR1 as SGHTA and CDR2 as FQGNSA. The CDR3 runs 14 residues.

This chain uses TRBV27 with TRBJ2-7; D possibly corresponds to TRBD1 (6 bases). V was clipped by 6 bases and J by 9 bases, with 18 bases between them. Germline CDR1 is MNHEY and CDR2 is SMNVEV (reference sequence). The CDR3 spans 13 residues. This CDR3 reads CASRRRGQFGQYF. CDR3 in DNA: TGTGCCAGCAGACGACGCGGACAGTTCGGGCAGTACTTC.

This rearrangement joins TRBV20-1 to TRBJ1-5; no definite D call. Germline V gene lookup returns CDR1 DFQATT and CDR2 SNEGSKA (reference sequence). Trimming left V 3 bases short and J 4 bases short, with 7 bases between. This CDR3 spans 12 amino acids. The CDR3, as DNA: TGCAGTGCTAGGGACGGGAATCAGCCCCAGCATTTT. Translated, it gives CSARDGNQPQHF.

The chain employs TRBV7-2 and TRBJ1-4; 7 bases agree with TRBD1. This CDR3 is built from 16 residues. CDR1 and CDR2 (germline): SGHTA, FQGNSA. The V gene end was trimmed by 3 bases and the J gene end by 5 bases; junction bases not matched to a gene: 9. The chain's CDR3 is CASSLTRDRGNEKLFF. CDR3 nucleotide sequence: TGTGCCAGCAGCTTGACCCGGGACAGAGGAAATGAAAAACTGTTTTTT.

This clonotype turned up a few times. The rearrangement joins TRBV27 to TRBJ2-2; TRBD2 agrees at 14 bases. CDR3 length: 16 residues. From germline, CDR1 is MNHEY and CDR2 SMNVEV (reference sequence). The ends lost 6 bases at V and 8 bases at J; junction bases unmatched: 8. This CDR3 is CASRGLAGEIGGELFF. DNA for the CDR3: TGTGCCAGCAGGGGACTAGCGGGAGAGATAGGTGGGGAGCTGTTTTTT.

The CDR3 nucleotides are TGTGCCAGCAGCCCCCGGGGGGGACCCGAGACCCAGTACTTC. Translation: CASSPRGGPETQYF. The chain is built from TRBV3-1 and TRBJ2-5; 8 nucleotides agree with TRBD2. The junction had 6 bases not matched to a gene; V was cut back by 4 bases and J by 5 bases. This CDR3 has 14 amino acids. Germline lookup yields CDR1 LGHDT and CDR2 YNNKEL (reference sequence).

The chain has TRBV6-5 and TRBJ1-2, with 10 bases fitting TRBD1. The CDR3 is 17 residues long. Germline CDR1 reads MNHEY; CDR2 reads SVGAGI. V trimming: 0 bases; J trimming: 8 bases; junction bases outside the gene matches: 12. The CDR3 coding sequence is TGTGCCAGCAGTTACTCGCCCCCCGGGACAGGGGTAAGGGGCTACACCTTC. Its protein is CASSYSPPGTGVRGYTF.

In its sample, this clonotype was seen a few times. The chain has TRBV29-1 and TRBJ2-5, with TRBD1 matching 9 bases. Germline V gives CDR1 SQVTM, CDR2 ANQGSEA. This CDR3 has 13 amino acids. The V and J ends lost 4 bases and 8 bases, in that order; junction bases with no gene match: 8. CDR3 bases: TGCAGCGTTGGGACAGGGGTCTACGGTACCCAGTACTTC. This sequence encodes CSVGTGVYGTQYF. Looking up the rest from reference TRBV29-1 and TRBJ2-5 gives the full variable domain: SAVISQKPSRDICQRGTSLTIQCQVDSQVTMMFWYRQQPGQSLTLIATANQGSEATYESGFVIDKFPISRPNLTFSTLTVSNMSPEDSSIYLCSVGTGVYGTQYFGPGTRLLVL.

This chain links TRBV6-5 with TRBJ1-4, with a possible D match to TRBD1 (5 bases). The CDR3 extends over 16 amino acids. V dropped 0 bases and J dropped 1 base, with 9 bases sitting between them. Germline V gene sequence: CDR1 MNHEY, CDR2 SVGAGI. The CDR3 protein is CASSYSQGRTNEKLFF. The CDR3 DNA reads as TGTGCCAGCAGTTACTCCCAGGGAAGAACTAATGAAAAACTGTTTTTT.

This clonotype was recorded a few times. V gene TRBV7-2 combines with J gene TRBJ1-5, with D hard to call. The V gene's germline CDR1 is SGHTA and CDR2 FQGNSA. Trimming left V 2 bases short and J 9 bases short, with 17 bases between. This CDR3 comprises 15 residues. The CDR3 spells CASSLKEAAISPQHF. CDR3 DNA: TGTGCCAGCAGCTTAAAGGAGGCGGCAATATCGCCCCAGCATTTT. Drawing the rest from reference TRBV7-2 and TRBJ1-5, the complete variable domain is GAGVSQSPSNKVTEKGKDVELRCDPISGHTALYWYRQSLGQGLEFLIYFQGNSAPDKSGLPSDRFSAERTGGSVSTLTIQRTQQEDSAVYLCASSLKEAAISPQHFGDGTRLSIL.

This clonotype was counted at least ten times. The chain has TRBV5-1 and TRBJ1-5, with 9 bases matching TRBD1. V dropped 2 bases and J dropped 6; count of bases not matched to a gene: 6. CDR1 and CDR2 from the germline V gene are SGHRS and YFSETQ. There are 15 residues in the CDR3. The DNA for the CDR3 is TGCGCCAGCAGCTTCAGGACAGGGGAGAGTCAGCCCCAGCATTTT. This codes for CASSFRTGESQPQHF.

This clonotype was picked up many times. The V gene is TRBV18, the J gene TRBJ2-3; D is ambiguous. The CDR3 totals 12 residues. Germline V gene data show CDR1 as KGHSH and CDR2 as LQKENI. V was pared by 1 base and J by 6 bases, with 5 bases between. CDR3 in DNA: TGTGCCAGCTCACCACAAGCGGATACGCAGTATTTT. Amino acid sequence: CASSPQADTQYF.

The sample holds many counts of this clonotype. The chain employs TRBV10-3 and TRBJ2-1; D not certain. Germline loops: CDR1 ENHRY, CDR2 SYGVKD. This CDR3 has 16 residues. Trimming took off 6 bases at V and 0 bases at J, with 15 bases between the two ends. CDR3 in DNA: TGTGCCATCAGCGACCTTTCAGGTCTCTCCTACAATGAGCAGTTCTTC. It specifies CAISDLSGLSYNEQFF.

Only a few counts were recorded for this clonotype. The chain joins TRBV9 to TRBJ1-1, with D unclear. V was clipped by 0 bases and J by 1 base, with 7 bases between them. Germline V gene lookup returns CDR1 SGDLS and CDR2 YYNGEE. This CDR3 is built from 14 residues. The CDR3 DNA reads as TGTGCCAGCAGCGTAGAGAGCAGGAACACTGAAGCTTTCTTT. Translating it yields CASSVESRNTEAFF.

This clonotype was counted only a few times. The CDR3 sequence: CASAPGLTTGGDEQFF. The CDR3 DNA reads TGCGCCAGTGCCCCAGGGTTAACTACTGGGGGTGATGAGCAGTTCTTC. The chain links TRBV5-1 to TRBJ2-1, with D tentatively TRBD1 or TRBD2 (5 bases each). V shed 8 bases and J shed 8 bases, with 26 bases lying between them. Germline CDR1 reads SGHRS; CDR2 reads YFSETQ. The CDR3 extends over 16 amino acids.

This clonotype was seen ten or more times. The chain couples TRBV3-1 to TRBJ2-5; D is unclear. Germline lookup yields CDR1 LGHDT and CDR2 YNNKEL (reference sequence). The CDR3 sequence is 14 residues long. V lost 5 bases and J lost 4, with 14 bases in between. The CDR3 DNA reads TGTGCCAGCAGCGACCGGTCCGTTAGAGAGACCCAGTACTTC. This gives the protein CASSDRSVRETQYF.

The chain joins TRBV7-9 to TRBJ2-5; possibly TRBD1 or TRBD2 for D (7 bases each). Germline CDR1 reads SEHNR; CDR2 reads FQNEAQ (reference sequence). The CDR3 has 16 amino acids. V lost 2 bases, J lost 2 bases, and 15 bases lay in between. DNA of the CDR3: TGTGCCAGCAGCTTAAAGGGGGGGACAGAACAAGAGACCCAGTACTTC. Translation: CASSLKGGTEQETQYF.

This clonotype was counted at least ten times. The chain links TRBV7-9 to TRBJ1-1; D gene unclear. V lost 6 bases to trimming and J lost 3 bases, with 14 bases between them. The CDR3 covers 14 residues. Germline V gives CDR1 SEHNR, CDR2 FQNEAQ (reference sequence). The CDR3 protein is CASRLNREDTEAFF. In DNA, the CDR3 is TGTGCCAGCAGGCTTAATAGAGAGGACACTGAAGCTTTCTTT.

The chain uses TRBV7-2 and TRBJ2-1, with 7 nucleotides matching TRBD1. Germline CDR1 and CDR2: SGHTA and FQGNSA. The CDR3 consists of 15 residues. Germline trimming cut 7 bases from V and 1 base from J; bases unmatched to any gene: 7. The CDR3 DNA follows: TGTGCCAGCATGGGGACAGCAAATTCCTACAATGAGCAGTTCTTC. Translated, it gives CASMGTANSYNEQFF.

This clonotype was seen only a few times. The chain links TRBV7-9 to TRBJ1-5; 8 bases line up with TRBD1. V shed 5 bases, J shed 2 bases, and the junction held 2 bases outside the gene matches. Germline-derived CDR1 and CDR2 are SEHNR and FQNEAQ (reference sequence). The CDR3 contains 14 residues. This CDR3 reads CASSGQGGNQPQHF. In DNA form, the CDR3 reads TGTGCCAGCAGCGGACAGGGAGGCAATCAGCCCCAGCATTTT.

This clonotype was detected many times. The chain carries TRBV5-1 and TRBJ2-1; D may be TRBD1 or TRBD2 (6 bases each). Per the germline V gene, CDR1 is SGHRS and CDR2 is YFSETQ. CDR3 size: 16 residues. V was clipped by 1 base and J by 1 base, with 12 bases between them. CDR3 sequence reads: CASSLLGGQSYNEQFF. The CDR3 DNA sequence: TGCGCCAGCAGCTTGTTGGGAGGACAGTCCTACAATGAGCAGTTCTTC.

This clonotype occurred a few times. This chain joins TRBV3-1 and TRBJ2-2; D gene uncertain. The length of the CDR3 is 11 residues. The germline V and J ends were trimmed by 5 bases and 6 bases, with 4 bases remaining between them. In germline, CDR1 is LGHDT, CDR2 YNNKEL (reference sequence). The CDR3 reads CASSNAGELFF. The CDR3, as DNA: TGTGCCAGCAGCAACGCCGGGGAGCTGTTTTTT.

The J gene is TRBJ1-4, the V gene TRBV4-3; D possibly corresponds to TRBD1 (5 bases). This CDR3 region has 16 residues. V was shortened by 6 bases and J by 0 bases, with 14 bases between the two germline ends. Germline-derived CDR1 and CDR2 are LGHNA and YSLEER. Here the CDR3 reads CASRRGGTSTNEKLFF. In nucleotides, the CDR3 is TGCGCCAGCAGGCGCGGGGGGACCTCAACTAATGAAAAACTGTTTTTT.

This chain connects TRBV24-1 to TRBJ2-2; D gene unclear. V was clipped by 4 bases and J by 0 bases, with 8 bases between them. Germline lookup yields CDR1 KGHDR and CDR2 SFDVKD. This CDR3 is built from 15 residues. DNA for the CDR3: TGTGCCACCAGTGACCTTAAATCGAACACCGGGGAGCTGTTTTTT. This translates into CATSDLKSNTGELFF.

There are a few counts of this clonotype. The gene calls are TRBV7-3 and TRBJ2-1, with TRBD2 matching over 9 bases. CDR1 is SGHTA and CDR2 is FQGTGA in the germline V gene. The CDR3 sequence is 17 residues long. V dropped 5 bases and J dropped 0; count of bases not matched to a gene: 8. The CDR3 DNA follows: TGTGCCAGCAGCCCCTTGACTAGCGGAAGCTCCTACAATGAGCAGTTCTTC. Amino acids: CASSPLTSGSSYNEQFF.

The rearrangement uses TRBV20-1 and TRBJ2-1, with 8 bases fitting TRBD2. CDR1 is DFQATT and CDR2 is SNEGSKA in the germline V gene (reference sequence). The CDR3 runs to 14 residues. The ends lost 1 base at V and 8 bases at J; junction bases unmatched: 7. In nucleotides, the CDR3 is TGCAGTGCTAGAGTAACGGGAGGGTTGGATGAGCAGTTCTTC. Its protein product is CSARVTGGLDEQFF.

J is TRBJ1-2 and V is TRBV7-2, with D possibly TRBD1 on 6 matching bases. V was clipped by 0 bases and J by 1 base, with 6 bases between them. The CDR3 is 14 residues long. Germline V CDR1 and CDR2: SGHTA, FQGNSA. CDR3: CASSLAGHNYGYTF. CDR3 in DNA: TGTGCCAGCAGCTTAGCGGGACATAACTATGGCTACACCTTC.

This clonotype was seen many times. The V gene is TRBV7-8, the J gene TRBJ2-1; possibly TRBD2 for D (6 bases). V was trimmed by 2 bases and J by 4 bases, leaving 15 bases between them. CDR3 length: 16 residues. Germline assignment: CDR1 SGHVS and CDR2 FQNEAQ. The CDR3 DNA follows: TGTGCCAGCAGCTTAACGGAGGGGCTGACTTACAATGAGCAGTTCTTC. Its translation: CASSLTEGLTYNEQFF. The full variable domain, its missing parts supplied by reference TRBV7-8 and TRBJ2-1, is GAGVSQSPRYKVAKRGQDVALRCDPISGHVSLFWYQQALGQGPEFLTYFQNEAQLDKSGLPSDRFFAERPEGSVSTLKIQRTQQEDSAVYLCASSLTEGLTYNEQFFGPGTRLTVL.